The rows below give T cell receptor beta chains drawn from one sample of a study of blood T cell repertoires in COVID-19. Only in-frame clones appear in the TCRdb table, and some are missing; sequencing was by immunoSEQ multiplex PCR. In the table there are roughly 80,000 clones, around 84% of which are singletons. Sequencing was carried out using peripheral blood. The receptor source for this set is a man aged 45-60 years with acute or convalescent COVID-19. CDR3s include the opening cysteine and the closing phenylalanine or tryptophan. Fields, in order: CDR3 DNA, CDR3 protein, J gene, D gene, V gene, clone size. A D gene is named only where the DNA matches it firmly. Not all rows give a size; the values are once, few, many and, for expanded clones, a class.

cdr3_nt: TGTGCCAGCAGCCTGCAAGGGGGAAGTCAGCCCCAGCATTTT; cdr3_aa: CASSLQGGSQPQHF; j_call: TRBJ1-5; d_call: .; v_call: TRBV5-4; clone_size: .
cdr3_nt: TGTGCCAGCAGCGCCGGACTAGCGGGTATCCAAGAGACCCAGTACTTC; cdr3_aa: CASSAGLAGIQETQYF; j_call: TRBJ2-5; d_call: TRBD2; v_call: TRBV9; clone_size: .
cdr3_nt: TGTGCCAGTAATACAGGGGGCCCTGGATCCAATTCACCCCTCCACTTT; cdr3_aa: CASNTGGPGSNSPLHF; j_call: TRBJ1-6; d_call: TRBD1; v_call: TRBV19; clone_size: .
cdr3_nt: TGCGCCAGCAGCTTGGATTTATTCGGGACAGGGGGCTTCGAAGATGGCTACACCTTC; cdr3_aa: CASSLDLFGTGGFEDGYTF; j_call: TRBJ1-2; d_call: TRBD1; v_call: TRBV5-1; clone_size: .
cdr3_nt: TGTGCCAGCAGCCTAGGGGGCTCGTATTCACCCCTCCACTTT; cdr3_aa: CASSLGGSYSPLHF; j_call: TRBJ1-6; d_call: TRBD1; v_call: TRBV14; clone_size: .
cdr3_nt: TGCGCCAGCAGCTTGACGGGTTATGTCATGAACACTGAAGCTTTCTTT; cdr3_aa: CASSLTGYVMNTEAFF; j_call: TRBJ1-1; d_call: .; v_call: TRBV5-1; clone_size: .
cdr3_nt: TGTGCCAGCTCACCAATCGGGACAGGCAATCAGCCCCAGCATTTT; cdr3_aa: CASSPIGTGNQPQHF; j_call: TRBJ1-5; d_call: TRBD1; v_call: TRBV18; clone_size: .
cdr3_nt: TGTGCCAGCAGCCAAGATCAAAACACTGAAGCTTTCTTT; cdr3_aa: CASSQDQNTEAFF; j_call: TRBJ1-1; d_call: .; v_call: TRBV14; clone_size: .
cdr3_nt: TGTGCCAGCAGCGTAGGCGGGACAGGGTTGCCTAATGAAAAACTGTTTTTT; cdr3_aa: CASSVGGTGLPNEKLFF; j_call: TRBJ1-4; d_call: TRBD1; v_call: TRBV9; clone_size: .
cdr3_nt: TGTGCCAGCAGCGGGGCGACAGGGGTAATCTATGGCTACACCTTC; cdr3_aa: CASSGATGVIYGYTF; j_call: TRBJ1-2; d_call: TRBD1; v_call: TRBV9; clone_size: .
cdr3_nt: TGTGCCATTAGATTTGACAGACCAAACACTGAAGCTTTCTTT; cdr3_aa: CAIRFDRPNTEAFF; j_call: TRBJ1-1; d_call: .; v_call: TRBV10-3; clone_size: .
cdr3_nt: TGTGCCATCAGTGGGGGACATAGCAATCAGCCCCAGCATTTT; cdr3_aa: CAISGGHSNQPQHF; j_call: TRBJ1-5; d_call: .; v_call: TRBV10-3; clone_size: .
cdr3_nt: TGTGCCAGCGCGCCGGGGGGTACTGGCACAGATACGCAGTATTTT; cdr3_aa: CASAPGGTGTDTQYF; j_call: TRBJ2-3; d_call: TRBD2; v_call: TRBV28; clone_size: .
cdr3_nt: TGTGCCAGCAGTAAGGAACAGGGTAACTATGGCTACACCTTC; cdr3_aa: CASSKEQGNYGYTF; j_call: TRBJ1-2; d_call: .; v_call: TRBV2; clone_size: .
cdr3_nt: TGTGCCAGCAGTCAACAGGGACGTGAAGCTTTCTTT; cdr3_aa: CASSQQGREAFF; j_call: TRBJ1-1; d_call: .; v_call: TRBV28; clone_size: few
cdr3_nt: TGTGCCAGCAGCCATGGGGCGGGACTAGGTTCCCTTGGTGAGCAGTTCTTC; cdr3_aa: CASSHGAGLGSLGEQFF; j_call: TRBJ2-1; d_call: TRBD2; v_call: TRBV7-2; clone_size: .
cdr3_nt: TGTGCCAGCAGCCCGACGGGGAGCTCCTACGAGCAGTACTTC; cdr3_aa: CASSPTGSSYEQYF; j_call: TRBJ2-7; d_call: .; v_call: TRBV7-9; clone_size: .
cdr3_nt: TGTGCCAGCAGCCAAGATGACCGGGTTACTGAAGCTTTCTTT; cdr3_aa: CASSQDDRVTEAFF; j_call: TRBJ1-1; d_call: .; v_call: TRBV3-1/TRBV3-2; clone_size: .
cdr3_nt: TGTGCCAGCAGTTACTCGGTACAAGGAGTCTATGGCTACACCTTC; cdr3_aa: CASSYSVQGVYGYTF; j_call: TRBJ1-2; d_call: .; v_call: TRBV6-5; clone_size: .
cdr3_nt: TGTGCCAGCAGTTTCATCCGGGACAGAGCCTCTAATGAGCAGTTCTTC; cdr3_aa: CASSFIRDRASNEQFF; j_call: TRBJ2-1; d_call: TRBD1; v_call: TRBV6-5; clone_size: .
cdr3_nt: TGTGCCAGCGCGGCGGGTAAGCAGTTCTTC; cdr3_aa: CASAAGKQFF; j_call: TRBJ2-1; d_call: .; v_call: TRBV6-8; clone_size: medium-sized
cdr3_nt: TGTGCCAGCTCACCAATTCAAAAAACGGGAAGAGCCGGGGAGCTGTTTTTT; cdr3_aa: CASSPIQKTGRAGELFF; j_call: TRBJ2-2; d_call: .; v_call: TRBV18; clone_size: .
cdr3_nt: TGTGCCAGCGGGACTTCAGGTCAGCCCCAGCATTTT; cdr3_aa: CASGTSGQPQHF; j_call: TRBJ1-5; d_call: .; v_call: TRBV6-5; clone_size: .
cdr3_nt: TGTGCCAGCAGCCCGGCACGAGGGCGCGACACCGGGGAGCTGTTTTTT; cdr3_aa: CASSPARGRDTGELFF; j_call: TRBJ2-2; d_call: .; v_call: TRBV11-3; clone_size: .
cdr3_nt: TGTGCCAGCTTCGCACAAGCGCTCCCTGAAGCTTTCTTT; cdr3_aa: CASFAQALPEAFF; j_call: TRBJ1-1; d_call: .; v_call: TRBV6-5; clone_size: .
cdr3_nt: TGTGCCAGCAGCGTGACGGGGGGTGGTCCGAATGAAAAACTGTTTTTT; cdr3_aa: CASSVTGGGPNEKLFF; j_call: TRBJ1-4; d_call: .; v_call: TRBV9; clone_size: .
cdr3_nt: TGTGCCAGCGCAACTCCCTCCAGGGGGCCATCCTACGAGCAGTACTTC; cdr3_aa: CASATPSRGPSYEQYF; j_call: TRBJ2-7; d_call: TRBD1; v_call: TRBV27; clone_size: .
cdr3_nt: TGTGCCAGTAGTATGGGACAGGGTTCGGCTGAGCAGTTCTTC; cdr3_aa: CASSMGQGSAEQFF; j_call: TRBJ2-1; d_call: TRBD1; v_call: TRBV19; clone_size: once
cdr3_nt: TGTGCCAGCAGTCCCCCGGGTCGGCCCCAGCATTTT; cdr3_aa: CASSPPGRPQHF; j_call: TRBJ1-5; d_call: .; v_call: TRBV28; clone_size: .
cdr3_nt: TGTGCCAGTAGTGGGCGAGAGCAGTTCTTC; cdr3_aa: CASSGREQFF; j_call: TRBJ2-1; d_call: .; v_call: TRBV19; clone_size: .
cdr3_nt: TGCGCCAGCAGTCCATCGGGCCAGGGCTACGAGCAGTACTTC; cdr3_aa: CASSPSGQGYEQYF; j_call: TRBJ2-7; d_call: .; v_call: TRBV5-1; clone_size: once
cdr3_nt: TGTGCCAGCAGTCGGACACAGAACACTGAAGCTTTCTTT; cdr3_aa: CASSRTQNTEAFF; j_call: TRBJ1-1; d_call: .; v_call: TRBV2; clone_size: .
cdr3_nt: TGTGCCAGCAGAACCCCCTGGGGGGGAACCTATAATTCACCCCTCCACTTT; cdr3_aa: CASRTPWGGTYNSPLHF; j_call: TRBJ1-6; d_call: .; v_call: TRBV28; clone_size: few
cdr3_nt: TGTGCCAGCAGCCAAACTTATCGAGGGACGCAGTATTTT; cdr3_aa: CASSQTYRGTQYF; j_call: TRBJ2-3; d_call: .; v_call: TRBV14; clone_size: .
cdr3_nt: TGTGCCACCCCGGGGGGGGGACTTCGCACAATTCACCTCTCCGAGCAGTACTTC; cdr3_aa: CATPGGGLRTIHLSEQYF; j_call: TRBJ2-7; d_call: TRBD2; v_call: TRBV5-3; clone_size: .